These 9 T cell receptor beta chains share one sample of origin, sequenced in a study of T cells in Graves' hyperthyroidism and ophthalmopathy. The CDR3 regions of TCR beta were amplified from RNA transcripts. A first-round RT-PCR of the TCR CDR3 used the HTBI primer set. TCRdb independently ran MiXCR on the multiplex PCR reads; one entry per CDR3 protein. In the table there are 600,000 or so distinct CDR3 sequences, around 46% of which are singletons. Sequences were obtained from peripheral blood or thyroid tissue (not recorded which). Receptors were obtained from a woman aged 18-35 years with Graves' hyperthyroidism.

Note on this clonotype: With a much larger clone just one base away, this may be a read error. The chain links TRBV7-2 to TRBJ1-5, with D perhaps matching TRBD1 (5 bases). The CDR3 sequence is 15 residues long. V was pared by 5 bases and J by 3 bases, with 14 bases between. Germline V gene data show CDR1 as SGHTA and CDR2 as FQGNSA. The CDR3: CASSRVAGVNQPQHF. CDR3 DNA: TGTGCCAGCAGCCGCGTGGCGGGGGTCAATCAGCCCCAGCATTTT.

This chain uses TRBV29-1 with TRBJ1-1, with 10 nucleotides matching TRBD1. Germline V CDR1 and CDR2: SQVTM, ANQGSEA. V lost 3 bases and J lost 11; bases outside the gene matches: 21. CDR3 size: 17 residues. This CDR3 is CSVEGTDEGQGKESAFF. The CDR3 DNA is TGCAGCGTTGAGGGGACCGACGAGGGACAGGGGAAAGAAAGTGCTTTCTTT.

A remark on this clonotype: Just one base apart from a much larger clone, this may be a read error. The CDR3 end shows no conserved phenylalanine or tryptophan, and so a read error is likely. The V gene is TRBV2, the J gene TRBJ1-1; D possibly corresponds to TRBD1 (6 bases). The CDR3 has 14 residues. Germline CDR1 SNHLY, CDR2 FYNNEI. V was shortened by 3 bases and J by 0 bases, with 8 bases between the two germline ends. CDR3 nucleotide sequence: TGTGCCAGCAGTGAGAGGGGGGTGAACACTGAAGCTTTCCTT. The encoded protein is CASSERGVNTEAFL.

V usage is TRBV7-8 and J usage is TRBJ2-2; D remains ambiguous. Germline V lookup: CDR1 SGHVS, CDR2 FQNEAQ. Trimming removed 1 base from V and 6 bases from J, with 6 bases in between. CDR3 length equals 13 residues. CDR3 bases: TGTGCCAGCAGCTTAGACTCGGCCGGGGAGCTGTTTTTT. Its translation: CASSLDSAGELFF.

CDR3 nucleotides: TGTGCCAGCAGTCCCGACAGGGCTAATAATTCACCCCTCCACTTT. It yields the protein CASSPDRANNSPLHF. The V and J genes are TRBV2 and TRBJ1-6; 7 positions match TRBD1. CDR1 is SNHLY and CDR2 is FYNNEI in the germline V gene. The CDR3 extends over 15 amino acids. The V gene end was trimmed by 5 bases and the J gene end by 5 bases; junction bases not matched to a gene: 6.

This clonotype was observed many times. CDR3: CATSDVVGGRYEQYF. As DNA, the CDR3 is TGTGCCACCAGTGATGTGGTGGGAGGCCGATACGAGCAGTACTTC. The chain links TRBV24-1 to TRBJ2-7, with D possibly TRBD2 on 6 matching bases. Germline V lookup: CDR1 KGHDR, CDR2 SFDVKD. The length of the CDR3 is 15 residues. Trimming took 3 bases from V and 4 from J, leaving 15 bases between them.

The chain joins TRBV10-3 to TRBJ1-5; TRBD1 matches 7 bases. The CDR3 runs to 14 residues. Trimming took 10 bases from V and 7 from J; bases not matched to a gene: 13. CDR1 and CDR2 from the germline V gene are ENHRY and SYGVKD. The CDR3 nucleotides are TGTGCCAGCAGAAAGGACAGGTCCCAACAGCCCCAGCATTTT. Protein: CASRKDRSQQPQHF.

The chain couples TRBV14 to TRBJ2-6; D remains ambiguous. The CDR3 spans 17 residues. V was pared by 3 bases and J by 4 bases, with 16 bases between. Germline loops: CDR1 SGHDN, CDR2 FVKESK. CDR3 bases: TGTGCCAGCAGCCATTTAGAGACGCGTTCCGGGGCCAACGTCCTGACTTTC. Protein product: CASSHLETRSGANVLTF.

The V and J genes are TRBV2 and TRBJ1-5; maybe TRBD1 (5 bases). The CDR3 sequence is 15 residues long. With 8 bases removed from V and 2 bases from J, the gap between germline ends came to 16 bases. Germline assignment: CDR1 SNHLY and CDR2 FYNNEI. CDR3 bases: TGTGCCAGCCGACCTCTGGGACTGGGCAATCAGCCCCAGCATTTT. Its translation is CASRPLGLGNQPQHF.